The rows below give T cell receptor beta chains drawn from one sample of a study of blood T cells in healthy people across ages. TCRdb reprocessed the 5' RACE reads with MiXCR, giving one entry per CDR3 protein. This table has about 1.5 million distinct CDR3 sequences, about 42% appearing once. The sequencing sample was made of blood. All receptors derive from a woman under 30 in good health. The CDR3 runs from the conserved cysteine through the conserved F or W. Fields, in order: CDR3 length, V gene, clone size, D gene, CDR3 protein. A D gene is named only where the DNA matches it firmly. Not all rows give a size; the values are once, few, many and, for expanded clones, a class.

17,TRBV5-1,few,.,CASSPGLGDPNNYGYTF
15,TRBV7-2,.,.,CASRLASRGTREQYF
12,TRBV7-2,.,.,CASLGNKSPLHF
12,TRBV30,.,.,CAWKGLATEAFF
16,TRBV21-1,.,.,CASSKGQGGPSYEQYF
19,TRBV6-5,.,.,CASSYSTGWGREPYNEQYF
13,TRBV29-1,.,.,CSVGGTAYNEQFF
13,TRBV29-1,.,TRBD1,CSADRGRPDTQYF
18,TRBV9,few,.,CASSASGYSAGITDTQYF
13,TRBV29-1,many,.,CSVVNQGRDEQFF
14,TRBV20-1,.,.,CSARPQGLNYGYTF
15,TRBV7-9,few,TRBD1,CASSLSPTGVDEQFF
16,TRBV2,.,TRBD2,CASSEMVAGVQETQYF
15,TRBV24-1,.,.,CATSGGPPYSTEAFF
13,TRBV20-1,.,.,CSVGGHSYNEQFF
14,TRBV6-6,few,.,CASSYDRGYGGYTF
16,TRBV9,few,TRBD1,CASSVSAGGESYEQYF
12,TRBV7-2,.,.,CASSRAGSEAFF
17,TRBV9,.,TRBD2,CASSVGLAGSEGDTQYF
18,TRBV7-2,.,TRBD2,CASSLELMRGAGCNEQFF
15,TRBV20-1,.,.,CSAPSPGGESGEQYF
15,TRBV7-2,.,.,CASSLAPGVYNEQFF